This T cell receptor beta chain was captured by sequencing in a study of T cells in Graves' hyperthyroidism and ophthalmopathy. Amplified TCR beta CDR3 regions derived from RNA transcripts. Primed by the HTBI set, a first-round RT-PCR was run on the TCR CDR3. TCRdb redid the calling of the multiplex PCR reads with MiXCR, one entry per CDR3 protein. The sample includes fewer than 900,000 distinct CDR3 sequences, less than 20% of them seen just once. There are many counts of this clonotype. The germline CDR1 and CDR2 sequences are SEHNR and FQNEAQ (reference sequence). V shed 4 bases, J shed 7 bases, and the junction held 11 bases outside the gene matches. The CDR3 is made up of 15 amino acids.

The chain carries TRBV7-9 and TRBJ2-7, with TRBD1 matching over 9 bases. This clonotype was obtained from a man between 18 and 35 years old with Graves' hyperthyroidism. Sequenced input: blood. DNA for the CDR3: TGTGCCAGCAGCTCCTCCGGGACAGGGTTAGGTGAGCAGTACTTC. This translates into CASSSSGTGLGEQYF. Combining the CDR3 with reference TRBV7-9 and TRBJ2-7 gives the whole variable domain DTGVSQNPRHKITKRGQNVTFRCDPISEHNRLYWYRQTLGQGPEFLTYFQNEAQLEKSRLLSDRFSAERPKGSFSTLEIQRTEQGDSAMYLCASSSSGTGLGEQYFGPGTRLTVT.